This is a list of T cell receptor beta chains from one sample in a study of blood T cells in healthy people across ages. TCRdb used MiXCR to reprocess the 5' RACE reads, holding one entry per CDR3 protein. Among roughly 1,800,000 distinct CDR3 sequences listed, 49% were seen once. The sequenced sample was blood. The origin of the receptors is a middle-aged woman in good health. The CDR3 runs from the conserved cysteine through the conserved F or W.

v_call	cdr3_length	cdr3_aa
TRBV21-1	12	CASLWQGETQYF
TRBV12-3/TRBV12-4	13	CASTKWGNNEQYF
TRBV7-2	14	CASSSLAGRETQYF
TRBV27	14	CASSSRDRAYGYTF
TRBV29-1	11	CSVKQNTEAFF
TRBV14	11	CASSRGLGKYF
TRBV4-2	16	CASSQDALADQETQYF
TRBV7-6	18	CASSPRDSHPVLYNEQFF
TRBV6-5	14	CASSYSWVDTEAFF
TRBV6-2/TRBV6-3	13	CASSSGHRNIQYF
TRBV5-1	14	CASSLEGQGYGYTF
TRBV6-2/TRBV6-3	14	CASSVRDTNEKLFF
TRBV6-2/TRBV6-3	15	CASTAEGARYNEQFF
TRBV20-1	15	CSASPVYYSNQPQHF
TRBV7-6	17	CASSFAGGTRFTDTQYF
TRBV7-8	14	CASSPEGSSYEQYF
TRBV2	16	CASRRSTSGSTDTQYF
TRBV12-3/TRBV12-4	16	CASSFRGSRGSYEQYF
TRBV7-9	15	CASNPKGVLTDTQYF
TRBV20-1	14	CSAVGQGAGREQYF
TRBV14	15	CASSPDGHMNTEAFF
TRBV10-3	15	CAISAFTGGDTEAFF
TRBV6-5	15	CASSVDRGPDYGYTF
TRBV10-2	15	CASSGVGTASYEQYF
TRBV19	14	CASSMTGNRNEQFF
TRBV5-1	15	CASSPLGRRGLSQYF
TRBV15	19	CATSRPPLRVSSGGDTQYF
TRBV7-2	14	CASSRSRAVEKLFF